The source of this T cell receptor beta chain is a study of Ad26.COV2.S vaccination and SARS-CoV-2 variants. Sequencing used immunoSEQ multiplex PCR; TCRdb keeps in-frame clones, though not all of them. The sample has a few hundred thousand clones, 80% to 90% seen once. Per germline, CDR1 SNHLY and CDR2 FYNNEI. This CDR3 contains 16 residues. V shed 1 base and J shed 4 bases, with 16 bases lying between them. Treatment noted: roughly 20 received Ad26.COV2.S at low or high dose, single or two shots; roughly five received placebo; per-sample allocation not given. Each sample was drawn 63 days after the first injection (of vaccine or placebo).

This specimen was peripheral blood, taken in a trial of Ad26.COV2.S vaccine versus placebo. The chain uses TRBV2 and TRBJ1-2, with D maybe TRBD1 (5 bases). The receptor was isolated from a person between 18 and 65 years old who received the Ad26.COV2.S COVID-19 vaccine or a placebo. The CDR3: CASSEGRRGEVYGYTF. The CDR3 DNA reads TGTGCCAGCAGTGAAGGAAGGAGGGGAGAAGTCTATGGCTACACCTTC.